A selection of T cell receptor beta chains follows, all from one sample in a study of blood T cell repertoires in COVID-19. Only in-frame clones appear in the TCRdb table, and some are missing; sequencing was by immunoSEQ multiplex PCR. The sample has about 75,000 clones; roughly 89% are singletons. The specimen was peripheral blood. The receptors originated from a woman between 45 and 60 years old with acute or convalescent COVID-19. CDR3s include the opening cysteine and the closing phenylalanine or tryptophan. The order of the fields is V gene, clone size, D gene, J gene, CDR3 DNA, CDR3 protein. A D gene is named only where the DNA matches it firmly. Part of the rows lack a size; the others show once, few, many or a class for expanded clones.

V: TRBV5-4
size: NA
D: TRBD2
J: TRBJ2-3
DNA: TGTGCCAGCAGTATGCTAGCGGGGGGAGGGACAGATACGCAGTATTTT
CDR3: CASSMLAGGGTDTQYF

V: TRBV4-3
size: NA
D: TRBD1
J: TRBJ1-2
DNA: TGCGCCAGCAGCCAAGTTGGGACAGGGGGCGATGGCTACACCTTC
CDR3: CASSQVGTGGDGYTF

V: TRBV7-9
size: NA
D: NA
J: TRBJ1-1
DNA: TGTGCCAGCAGCTTTCCCGACAGGAGTAACACTGAAGCTTTCTTT
CDR3: CASSFPDRSNTEAFF

V: TRBV9
size: NA
D: NA
J: TRBJ1-4
DNA: TGTGCCAGCAGCGTAGGACTGAGTGAAAAACTGTTTTTT
CDR3: CASSVGLSEKLFF

V: TRBV5-1
size: NA
D: TRBD1
J: TRBJ2-2
DNA: TGCGCCAGCAGCTTTGGGGACAGGGAGAACACCGGGGAGCTGTTTTTT
CDR3: CASSFGDRENTGELFF

V: TRBV19
size: NA
D: TRBD1
J: TRBJ1-5
DNA: TGTGCCAGTAGTGGACAGGACATTCGGAACAATCAGCCCCAGCATTTT
CDR3: CASSGQDIRNNQPQHF

V: TRBV6-2/TRBV6-3
size: NA
D: TRBD1
J: TRBJ1-2
DNA: TGTGCCAGCAGCCTCGACAGGGCTGTCGGAGGCTACACCTTC
CDR3: CASSLDRAVGGYTF

V: TRBV5-1
size: NA
D: NA
J: TRBJ2-3
DNA: TGCGCCAGCAGCTTGGCGGCAGATACGCAGTATTTT
CDR3: CASSLAADTQYF

V: TRBV7-2
size: NA
D: TRBD2
J: TRBJ2-5
DNA: TGTGCCAGCAGCCCCTCTCGACTAGCGGGAAAAGAGACCCAGTACTTC
CDR3: CASSPSRLAGKETQYF

V: TRBV6-5
size: NA
D: NA
J: TRBJ1-2
DNA: TGTGCCAGCAGTTACTCAGAGACTAACTATGGCTACACCTTC
CDR3: CASSYSETNYGYTF

V: TRBV28
size: NA
D: TRBD2
J: TRBJ2-7
DNA: TGTGCCAGCAGTTTAGCGGGGGTGGAGCAGTACTTC
CDR3: CASSLAGVEQYF

V: TRBV4-2
size: NA
D: NA
J: TRBJ2-1
DNA: TGTGCCAGCAGCCAAGATGGGCAGCCGAGCTCCTACAATGAGCAGTTCTTC
CDR3: CASSQDGQPSSYNEQFF

V: TRBV30
size: once
D: TRBD1
J: TRBJ1-2
DNA: TGTGCCTGGAGTCCCCCCGGGACAGGGGCCTATGGCTACACCTTC
CDR3: CAWSPPGTGAYGYTF